The 14 T cell receptor beta chains listed next were all sequenced from one sample in a study of CD8 T cells in ankylosing spondylitis. Study results and limitations: A TCR beta motif of roughly eight highly homologous variants appeared characteristic of ankylosing spondylitis blood.

Each CDR3 protein gets one entry after TCRdb re-called the 5' RACE reads with MiXCR. Of fewer than 450,000 distinct CDR3 sequences in the sample, about 15% are singletons; the top ten hold approximately 1%. Antigens of these TCRs are unknown. The sequenced sample consisted of blood, either unsorted or a sorted T cell fraction (not recorded which). These receptor sequences come from a male donor with ankylosing spondylitis.

This chain connects TRBV2 to TRBJ2-7, with 9 bases that match TRBD1. V lost 7 bases and J lost 0; bases outside the gene matches: 7. Germline lookup yields CDR1 SNHLY and CDR2 FYNNEI. CDR3 length: 15 amino acids. CDR3 protein: CASTLRTGVSYEQYF. The CDR3, as DNA: TGTGCCAGCACCCTCCGGACAGGGGTCTCCTACGAGCAGTACTTC.

The V and J genes are TRBV20-1 and TRBJ2-7; possible D gene TRBD2, 6 bases. The CDR3 consists of 13 residues. Germline values: CDR1 DFQATT, CDR2 SNEGSKA (reference sequence). V shed 3 bases and J shed 2 bases, with 11 bases lying between them. The DNA of the CDR3 is TGCAGTGCTAGTGCGGGCGGGGCCTACGAGCAGTACTTC. Protein sequence: CSASAGGAYEQYF.

The CDR3 nucleotides read TGTGCCAGCAGCCAAGCTCGGGGACACACCACCTACACCTTC. Translation gives CASSQARGHTTYTF. The chain links TRBV3-1 to TRBJ1-2; tentative D call: TRBD1 (6 bases). This CDR3 is 14 amino acids long. V was shortened by 1 base and J by 10 bases, with 16 bases between the two germline ends. Per germline, CDR1 LGHDT and CDR2 YNNKEL (reference sequence). Supplemented by reference TRBV3-1 and TRBJ1-2, the full variable domain reads DTAVSQTPKYLVTQMGNDKSIKCEQNLGHDTMYWYKQDSKKFLKIMFSYNNKELIINETVPNRFSPKSPDKAHLNLHINSLELGDSAVYFCASSQARGHTTYTFGSGTRLTVV.

The chain couples TRBV6-2 or TRBV6-3 to TRBJ1-1; TRBD1 aligns across 10 bases. The V segment lost 6 bases and the J segment 3 bases; nucleotides outside the gene matches: 7. Germline assignment: CDR1 MNHEY and CDR2 SVGEGT. CDR3 length: 15 residues. Here the CDR3 DNA reads TGTGCCAGCAGCGCCCCAGGACAGGGGGACACTGAAGCTTTCTTT. Protein: CASSAPGQGDTEAFF.

Only a few counts were recorded for this clonotype. This chain connects TRBV19 to TRBJ2-1; 12 positions match TRBD2. Germline V gene sequence: CDR1 LNHDA, CDR2 SQIVND (reference sequence). The CDR3 has 16 residues. The ends lost 6 bases at V and 2 bases at J; junction bases unmatched: 5. The CDR3 DNA is TGTGCCAGTAGGATGACTAGCGGGAGTCCCTACAATGAGCAGTTCTTC. Translating gives CASRMTSGSPYNEQFF. The variable domain in full, completed from reference TRBV19 and TRBJ2-1, reads DGGITQSPKYLFRKEGQNVTLSCEQNLNHDAMYWYRQDPGQGLRLIYYSQIVNDFQKGDIAEGYSVSREKKESFPLTVTSAQKNPTAFYLCASRMTSGSPYNEQFFGPGTRLTVL.

This clonotype was counted between two and nine times. The gene calls are TRBV20-1 and TRBJ2-7, with TRBD1 matching over 9 bases. CDR3 length: 15 residues. J lost 2 bases, V lost 3 bases, and 8 bases had no gene match. Germline CDR1 reads DFQATT; CDR2 reads SNEGSKA (reference sequence). CDR3 DNA: TGCAGTGCTAGGCTTTACGGGACAGGGACCTACGAGCAGTACTTC. This sequence encodes CSARLYGTGTYEQYF.

This clonotype has ten or more counts. The genes are TRBV29-1 and TRBJ2-5; no definite D call. CDR1 is SQVTM and CDR2 is ANQGSEA in the germline V gene. The CDR3 is 12 residues long. V dropped 3 bases and J dropped 4 bases, with 9 bases sitting between them. CDR3 nucleotides: TGCAGCGTTGAGACGGAGCGAGAGACCCAGTACTTC. Translation: CSVETERETQYF.

The V and J genes are TRBV5-1 and TRBJ2-3; 7 bases map to TRBD2. This CDR3 region has 14 residues. Trimming at V came to 5 bases and at J to 0 bases, leaving 3 bases not matched to a gene. Germline assignment: CDR1 SGHRS and CDR2 YFSETQ. The CDR3 sequence is CASRAGPSTDTQYF. CDR3 nucleotides: TGCGCCAGCAGAGCGGGGCCGAGCACAGATACGCAGTATTTT.

The table lists this clonotype with a few counts. The DNA of the CDR3 is TGCGCCAGCAGCTTGGGTAGCGGGGGGCACAATGAGCAGTTCTTC. It codes for CASSLGSGGHNEQFF. The chain links TRBV5-1 to TRBJ2-1; 10 bases align to TRBD2. The V gene's germline CDR1 is SGHRS and CDR2 YFSETQ. The J segment lost 5 bases and the V segment lost 0 bases, leaving 2 bases of the junction unmatched. This CDR3 is built from 15 residues.

The chain combines TRBV20-1 with TRBJ2-1; no definite D call. The CDR3 sequence is 12 residues long. Per the germline V gene, CDR1 is DFQATT and CDR2 is SNEGSKA (reference sequence). The ends were cut back, 4 bases at V and 4 bases at J, with 8 bases in the middle. The CDR3 loop reads CSATPRYNEQFF. CDR3 nucleotide sequence: TGCAGTGCTACCCCTCGGTACAATGAGCAGTTCTTC.

This clonotype was counted only a few times. The chain recombines TRBV6-1 with TRBJ2-5; D possibly corresponds to TRBD2 (5 bases). Trimming left V 7 bases short and J 4 bases short, with 16 bases between. From germline, CDR1 is MNHNS and CDR2 SASEGT. This CDR3 contains 14 residues. The CDR3 DNA reads TGTGCCAGCAAGGCTAGCTCGATATCAGAGACCCAGTACTTC. Translated, it gives CASKASSISETQYF.

V is TRBV7-7 and J is TRBJ2-3; 9 bases line up with TRBD2. Germline-derived CDR1 and CDR2 are SSHAT and FNYEAQ (reference sequence). The CDR3 totals 17 residues. Losses at the gene ends were 4 bases for V and 4 bases for J; bases not matched to a gene: 12. In nucleotides, the CDR3 is TGTGCCAGCAGCTCGAGACCAGCGGGAGGTGTGGCAGATACGCAGTATTTT. Its protein product is CASSSRPAGGVADTQYF.

This clonotype was found a few times. The chain links TRBV9 to TRBJ2-4; weak D call: TRBD1 (6 bases). Deletions cut 0 bases from V and 4 bases from J, with 8 bases between. This CDR3 spans 14 amino acids. Germline CDR1 is SGDLS and CDR2 is YYNGEE. CDR3 DNA sequence: TGTGCCAGCAGCGTAGGAACAGGGAAAAACATTCAGTACTTC. Its protein is CASSVGTGKNIQYF.

CDR3 region: CASSMSRGLEQYF. CDR3 DNA: TGTGCCAGCAGCATGTCCAGGGGGCTCGAGCAGTACTTC. This rearrangement joins TRBV2 to TRBJ2-7; TRBD1 aligns across 8 bases. This CDR3 region has 13 residues. The ends lost 6 bases at V and 6 bases at J; junction bases unmatched: 7. Per germline, CDR1 SNHLY and CDR2 FYNNEI.